The sequence of this T cell receptor (beta chain) was determined in a study of cytomegalovirus exposure and HLA in healthy donors. In the case of this clone: Its antigen remains unidentified.

The ends were cut back, 2 bases at V and 4 bases at J, with 12 bases in the middle. CDR3 length equals 14 residues. CDR1 is SGHRS, CDR2 YFSETQ, per germline. General study results and limits: Association of a missense DCLRE1C variant with TCR beta V- and J-gene trimming was reported in a later analysis. Excluded were some V segments that proved indistinguishable, including TRBV6-2 and TRBV6-3.

With 60 Vbeta and 13 Jbeta primers, the PCR was carried out. TCRdb keeps only in-frame clones here, not all; method: immunoSEQ multiplex PCR. This sample has 200,000 or so clones; around 86% occur once, and the top ten carry approximately 6.5%. This TCR came from a woman between 45 and 60 years old in good health and CMV-seropositive. The J gene is TRBJ1-1, the V gene TRBV5-1, with D possibly TRBD1 on 6 matching bases. Sequenced: PBMCs. Here the CDR3 reads CASSFSQGGTEAFF. The CDR3 bases are TGCGCCAGCAGCTTCTCACAGGGTGGCACTGAAGCTTTCTTT.